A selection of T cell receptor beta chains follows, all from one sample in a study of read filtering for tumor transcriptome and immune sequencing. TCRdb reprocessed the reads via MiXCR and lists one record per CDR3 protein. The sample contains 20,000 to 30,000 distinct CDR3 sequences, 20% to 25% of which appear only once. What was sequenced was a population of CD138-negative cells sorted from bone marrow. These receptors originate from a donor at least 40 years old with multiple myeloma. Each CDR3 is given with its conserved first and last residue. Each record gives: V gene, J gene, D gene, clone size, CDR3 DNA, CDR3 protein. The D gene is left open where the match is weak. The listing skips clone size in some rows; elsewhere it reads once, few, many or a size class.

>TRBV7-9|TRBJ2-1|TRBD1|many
TGTGCCAGCAGCGTTAACAGGGGTGAGCAGTTCTTC
CASSVNRGEQFF
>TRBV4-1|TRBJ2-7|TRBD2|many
TGTGCCAGCAGCCAAGTGCTTGGCCCGGTGGGTAGCGGGTCTTACGAGCAGTACTTC
CASSQVLGPVGSGSYEQYF
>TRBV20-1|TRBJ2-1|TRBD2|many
TGCAGTCCTAGCGCTAGCGGGAGAATCGCCTACAATGAGCAGTTCTTC
CSPSASGRIAYNEQFF
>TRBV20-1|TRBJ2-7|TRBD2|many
TGCAGTGCTAGTGGAGCTAGCGGGAGGACCTCCTACGAGCAGTACTTC
CSASGASGRTSYEQYF
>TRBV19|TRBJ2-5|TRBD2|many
TGTGCCAGTATGCCGATAGCGGGAGAGACCCAGTACTTC
CASMPIAGETQYF
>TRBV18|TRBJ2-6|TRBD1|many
TGTGCCAGCTCACGTGGACAGGGCAACGTCCTGACTTTC
CASSRGQGNVLTF
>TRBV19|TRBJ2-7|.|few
TGTGCCAGTAGTATAGGAGCGGTGACCTACGAGCAGTACTTC
CASSIGAVTYEQYF
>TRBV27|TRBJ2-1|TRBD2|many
TGTGCCAGCCACCTATTGCCCCTAGCGGGAGGCAATGAGCAGTTCTTC
CASHLLPLAGGNEQFF
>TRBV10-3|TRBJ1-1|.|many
TGTGCCATCAGTGCCCTCGGAGGGGACAACACTGAAGCTTTCTTT
CAISALGGDNTEAFF
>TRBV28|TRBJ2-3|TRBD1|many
TGTGCCAGCAGTGCAGGGGGCCCGGGGGATACGCAGTATTTT
CASSAGGPGDTQYF
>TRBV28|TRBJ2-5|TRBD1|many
TGTGCCAGCAGTTTAGGGGGACAGGGCCAAAAGACCCAGTACTTC
CASSLGGQGQKTQYF
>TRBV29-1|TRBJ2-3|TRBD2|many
TGCAGCGTTCGGATGACTAGCGGATCCCCAGATACGCAGTATTTT
CSVRMTSGSPDTQYF
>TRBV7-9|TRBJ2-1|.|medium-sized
TGTGCCAGCAGCTTCAAGAAAAGGGGACCCAATGAGCAGTTCTTC
CASSFKKRGPNEQFF
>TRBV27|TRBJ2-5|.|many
TGTGCCAGCAGTTTCGGCGGACGGGAGGAGACCCAGTACTTC
CASSFGGREETQYF
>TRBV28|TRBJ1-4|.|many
TGTGCCAGCAGCATACCGGTGGTGGGAAATGAAAAACTGTTTTTT
CASSIPVVGNEKLFF
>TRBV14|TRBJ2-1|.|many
TGTGCCAGCAGCCGTCGTCAATCCCCGATGGGCGACAATGAGCAGTTCTTC
CASSRRQSPMGDNEQFF
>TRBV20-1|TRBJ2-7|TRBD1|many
TGCAGTGCATCGCGGCAGGGGGCGCGGGAGCAGTACTTC
CSASRQGAREQYF
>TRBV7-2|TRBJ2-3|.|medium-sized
TGTGCCAGCAGCTTAGATCAGGAACGGGATACGCAGTATTTT
CASSLDQERDTQYF
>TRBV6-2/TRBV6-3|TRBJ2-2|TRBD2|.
TGTGCCAGCCGCGGTATTAGCGGGGCTGACGGGGAGCTGTTTTTT
CASRGISGADGELFF
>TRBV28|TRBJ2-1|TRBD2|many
TGTGCCAGCAGCCTCAGGGGGTTGGCGGGAGGGAATGAGCAGTTCTTC
CASSLRGLAGGNEQFF
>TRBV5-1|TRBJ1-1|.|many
TGCGCCAGCAGCTTGGACGCCGGTGGGACTGAAGCTTTCTTT
CASSLDAGGTEAFF
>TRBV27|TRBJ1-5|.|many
TGTGCCAGCAGACCCGACAGGAGTAATCAGCCCCAGCATTTT
CASRPDRSNQPQHF
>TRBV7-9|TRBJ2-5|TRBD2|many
TGTGCCAGCAGCTTCGGACTAGCGGGAGCGTTAGAGACCCAGTACTTC
CASSFGLAGALETQYF
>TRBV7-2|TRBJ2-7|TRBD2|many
TGTGCCAGCAGCCGATTAGCGGGAGGGCCCCACGAGCAGTACTTC
CASSRLAGGPHEQYF
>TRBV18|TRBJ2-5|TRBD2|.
TGTGCCAGCTCACCGGAACGAGCGGGACTCCCGGGGGAGACCCAGTACTTC
CASSPERAGLPGETQYF
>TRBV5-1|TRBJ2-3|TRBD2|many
TGCGCCAGCAGCGGGACTAGCGGACCCACAGATACGCAGTATTTT
CASSGTSGPTDTQYF
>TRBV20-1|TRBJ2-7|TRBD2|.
TGCAGTCCCGTAGACACTCGGACTAGCGGGTGGGAGATTTCCTACGAGCAGTACTTC
CSPVDTRTSGWEISYEQYF
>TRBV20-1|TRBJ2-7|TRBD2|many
TGCAGTGCTAGTCAGCCAGGGACTAGCGTCTACGAGCAGTACTTC
CSASQPGTSVYEQYF
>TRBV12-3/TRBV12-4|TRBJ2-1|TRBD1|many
TGTGCCAGCAGTGGGGGGACAGGATACAATGAGCAGTTCTTC
CASSGGTGYNEQFF
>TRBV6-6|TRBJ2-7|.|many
TGTGCCAGCAGTTACGCGGCGTTTTCCTACGAGCAGTACTTC
CASSYAAFSYEQYF